Listed below are T cell receptor beta chains from one sample, sequenced in a study of cytomegalovirus exposure and HLA in healthy donors. Generated by immunoSEQ multiplex PCR, the TCRdb table keeps only in-frame clones and is missing some. The profile shows approximately 130,000 clones, 80% to 90% of them singletons. Specimen: PBMCs. The receptors were sampled from a woman younger than 35 in good health and CMV-seronegative. The CDR3 runs from the conserved cysteine through the conserved F or W. Fields, in order: J gene, clone size, V gene, D gene, CDR3 protein, CDR3 DNA. A D gene is named only where the DNA matches it firmly. Some rows mark clone size as missing; the rest say once, few, many or name a class of expanded clone.

J gene: TRBJ1-2; clone size: -; V gene: TRBV19; D gene: TRBD1; CDR3 protein: CASRPTGDRGYTF; CDR3 DNA: TGTGCCAGTAGACCAACAGGGGATCGTGGCTACACCTTC
J gene: TRBJ2-7; clone size: -; V gene: TRBV30; D gene: TRBD2; CDR3 protein: CAWSAGLAEIYEQYF; CDR3 DNA: TGTGCCTGGAGCGCCGGACTAGCGGAAATATACGAGCAGTACTTC
J gene: TRBJ1-1; clone size: -; V gene: TRBV5-8; D gene: -; CDR3 protein: CASRRDISEAFF; CDR3 DNA: TGTGCCAGCAGACGGGACATCTCTGAAGCTTTCTTT
J gene: TRBJ1-2; clone size: -; V gene: TRBV11-2; D gene: -; CDR3 protein: CASRRIGHGYTF; CDR3 DNA: TGTGCCAGCCGCCGTATTGGGCATGGCTACACCTTC
J gene: TRBJ2-7; clone size: -; V gene: TRBV29-1; D gene: -; CDR3 protein: CSVMTGQSSYEQYF; CDR3 DNA: TGCAGCGTGATGACAGGCCAATCTTCCTACGAGCAGTACTTC
J gene: TRBJ1-1; clone size: -; V gene: TRBV4-1; D gene: -; CDR3 protein: CASSQPYRVNTEAFF; CDR3 DNA: TGCGCCAGCAGCCAACCCTACAGGGTAAACACTGAAGCTTTCTTT
J gene: TRBJ2-3; clone size: -; V gene: TRBV4-1; D gene: -; CDR3 protein: CATGFTDTQYF; CDR3 DNA: TGCGCCACGGGATTCACAGATACGCAGTATTTT
J gene: TRBJ2-3; clone size: -; V gene: TRBV7-2; D gene: -; CDR3 protein: CASSQQGGDTQYF; CDR3 DNA: TGTGCCAGCAGCCAACAGGGTGGGGATACGCAGTATTTT
J gene: TRBJ2-5; clone size: -; V gene: TRBV25-1; D gene: TRBD1; CDR3 protein: CASSESLGGAETQYF; CDR3 DNA: TGTGCCAGCAGTGAATCCTTAGGGGGCGCGGAGACCCAGTACTTC
J gene: TRBJ1-1; clone size: once; V gene: TRBV29-1; D gene: TRBD1; CDR3 protein: CSVEGDRTGEAFF; CDR3 DNA: TGCAGCGTTGAAGGGGACAGGACGGGGGAAGCTTTCTTT
J gene: TRBJ2-7; clone size: once; V gene: TRBV10-2; D gene: TRBD1; CDR3 protein: CASSESGTGAYEQYF; CDR3 DNA: TGCGCCAGCAGTGAGTCGGGGACAGGGGCCTACGAGCAGTACTTC
J gene: TRBJ2-7; clone size: -; V gene: TRBV9; D gene: -; CDR3 protein: CASSLRETGYEQYF; CDR3 DNA: TGTGCCAGCAGCTTAAGGGAGACGGGCTACGAGCAGTACTTC
J gene: TRBJ2-3; clone size: -; V gene: TRBV5-4; D gene: TRBD2; CDR3 protein: CASSKPGLEGTDTQYF; CDR3 DNA: TGTGCCAGCAGCAAACCGGGACTAGAGGGCACAGATACGCAGTATTTT
J gene: TRBJ2-2; clone size: -; V gene: TRBV4-3; D gene: TRBD1; CDR3 protein: CASSQDFTGGVGTGELFF; CDR3 DNA: TGCGCCAGCAGCCAAGATTTTACAGGGGGCGTTGGCACCGGGGAGCTGTTTTTT
J gene: TRBJ2-1; clone size: once; V gene: TRBV10-3; D gene: TRBD2; CDR3 protein: CAIRPTSGDSYNEQFF; CDR3 DNA: TGTGCCATCAGACCGACTAGCGGGGACTCCTACAATGAGCAGTTCTTC
J gene: TRBJ1-5; clone size: -; V gene: TRBV6-5; D gene: -; CDR3 protein: CASSYWPENQPQHF; CDR3 DNA: TGTGCCAGCAGTTATTGGCCAGAAAATCAGCCCCAGCATTTT
J gene: TRBJ2-1; clone size: -; V gene: TRBV9; D gene: TRBD1; CDR3 protein: CASSADRGSWNEQFF; CDR3 DNA: TGTGCCAGCAGCGCGGACAGGGGGTCTTGGAATGAGCAGTTCTTC
J gene: TRBJ2-2; clone size: -; V gene: TRBV2; D gene: -; CDR3 protein: CASRTNRATGELFF; CDR3 DNA: TGTGCCAGCAGGACTAACAGGGCTACCGGGGAGCTGTTTTTT
J gene: TRBJ2-5; clone size: -; V gene: TRBV30; D gene: TRBD2; CDR3 protein: CAWYPGGALETQYF; CDR3 DNA: TGTGCCTGGTATCCCGGGGGGGCCCTAGAGACCCAGTACTTC
J gene: TRBJ1-2; clone size: -; V gene: TRBV9; D gene: -; CDR3 protein: CASSLGGAF; CDR3 DNA: TGTGCCAGCAGCCTAGGGGGGGCCTTC
J gene: TRBJ2-6; clone size: -; V gene: TRBV9; D gene: TRBD1; CDR3 protein: CASSPQDRGFEANVLTF; CDR3 DNA: TGTGCCAGCAGCCCTCAGGACAGGGGGTTTGAGGCCAACGTCCTGACTTTC
J gene: TRBJ2-1; clone size: -; V gene: TRBV6-1; D gene: -; CDR3 protein: CASNGNLYNEQFF; CDR3 DNA: TGTGCCAGCAACGGGAACCTCTACAATGAGCAGTTCTTC
J gene: TRBJ1-5; clone size: -; V gene: TRBV19; D gene: TRBD1; CDR3 protein: CASSPRTGGLWVNQPQHF; CDR3 DNA: TGTGCCAGTAGTCCACGGACAGGGGGTCTGTGGGTCAATCAGCCCCAGCATTTT
J gene: TRBJ1-1; clone size: once; V gene: TRBV5-1; D gene: -; CDR3 protein: CASRGGWNTEAFF; CDR3 DNA: TGCGCCAGCAGAGGGGGATGGAACACTGAAGCTTTCTTT
J gene: TRBJ1-1; clone size: -; V gene: TRBV4-2; D gene: TRBD1; CDR3 protein: CASSQAGTENTEAFF; CDR3 DNA: TGTGCCAGCAGCCAAGCCGGGACAGAAAACACTGAAGCTTTCTTT
J gene: TRBJ2-1; clone size: -; V gene: TRBV15; D gene: TRBD1; CDR3 protein: CATSIIKTGWNEQFF; CDR3 DNA: TGTGCCACCAGCATAATTAAGACAGGGTGGAATGAGCAGTTCTTC
J gene: TRBJ2-7; clone size: few; V gene: TRBV4-1; D gene: -; CDR3 protein: CASSWGKRDEQYF; CDR3 DNA: TGCGCCAGCAGTTGGGGGAAGCGGGACGAGCAGTACTTC
J gene: TRBJ1-2; clone size: -; V gene: TRBV5-1; D gene: -; CDR3 protein: CASSLEAGAYGYTF; CDR3 DNA: TGCGCCAGCAGCTTGGAGGCGGGCGCTTATGGCTACACCTTC
J gene: TRBJ2-7; clone size: -; V gene: TRBV27; D gene: TRBD1; CDR3 protein: CASSLVGQGRYEQYF; CDR3 DNA: TGTGCCAGCAGTTTAGTAGGACAGGGGAGGTACGAGCAGTACTTC
J gene: TRBJ1-2; clone size: -; V gene: TRBV5-5; D gene: -; CDR3 protein: CASSYRDMGSYTF; CDR3 DNA: TGTGCCAGCAGCTACCGGGACATGGGCTCCTACACCTTC
J gene: TRBJ2-7; clone size: -; V gene: TRBV6-5; D gene: TRBD2; CDR3 protein: CASSYGLAGAYEQYF; CDR3 DNA: TGTGCCAGCAGTTACGGGCTAGCGGGGGCCTACGAGCAGTACTTC
J gene: TRBJ2-2; clone size: -; V gene: TRBV6-5; D gene: TRBD1; CDR3 protein: CASRTGTDNTGELFF; CDR3 DNA: TGTGCCAGCAGAACCGGGACAGATAACACCGGGGAGCTGTTTTTT
J gene: TRBJ2-3; clone size: -; V gene: TRBV19; D gene: TRBD1; CDR3 protein: CASSMDRGSTDTQYF; CDR3 DNA: TGTGCCAGTAGTATGGACAGGGGAAGCACAGATACGCAGTATTTT
J gene: TRBJ2-7; clone size: -; V gene: TRBV7-9; D gene: -; CDR3 protein: CASTTRTEKDPYEQYF; CDR3 DNA: TGTGCCAGCACCACAAGGACAGAGAAAGATCCCTACGAGCAGTACTTC
J gene: TRBJ1-3; clone size: -; V gene: TRBV7-9; D gene: -; CDR3 protein: CASSPSEQGSGNTIYF; CDR3 DNA: TGTGCCAGCAGCCCTTCCGAACAGGGCTCTGGAAACACCATATATTTT
J gene: TRBJ1-1; clone size: -; V gene: TRBV10-3; D gene: -; CDR3 protein: CAISDPGRESTEAFF; CDR3 DNA: TGTGCCATCAGTGATCCGGGACGGGAGAGCACTGAAGCTTTCTTT
J gene: TRBJ2-7; clone size: -; V gene: TRBV27; D gene: TRBD2; CDR3 protein: CASSPGEGLSSYEQYF; CDR3 DNA: TGTGCCAGCAGTCCTGGGGAGGGGCTATCCTCCTACGAGCAGTACTTC
J gene: TRBJ1-1; clone size: -; V gene: TRBV5-1; D gene: -; CDR3 protein: CASSLDVGRGTEAFF; CDR3 DNA: TGCGCCAGCAGCTTGGACGTTGGTAGGGGAACTGAAGCTTTCTTT
J gene: TRBJ2-3; clone size: -; V gene: TRBV2; D gene: -; CDR3 protein: CASSPPFTDTQYF; CDR3 DNA: TGTGCCAGCAGTCCCCCTTTCACAGATACGCAGTATTTT
J gene: TRBJ2-7; clone size: once; V gene: TRBV27; D gene: TRBD1; CDR3 protein: CASRGTGPWSSYEQYF; CDR3 DNA: TGTGCCAGCAGGGGGACAGGTCCCTGGAGCTCCTACGAGCAGTACTTC
J gene: TRBJ2-7; clone size: -; V gene: TRBV13; D gene: -; CDR3 protein: CASSNSEYEQYF; CDR3 DNA: TGTGCCAGCAGCAACAGTGAGTACGAGCAGTACTTC
J gene: TRBJ1-1; clone size: -; V gene: TRBV5-1; D gene: -; CDR3 protein: CASSLKQNTEAFF; CDR3 DNA: TGCGCCAGCAGCTTAAAACAGAACACTGAAGCTTTCTTT
J gene: TRBJ2-2; clone size: -; V gene: TRBV7-3; D gene: TRBD1; CDR3 protein: CASSSRTGRTGELFF; CDR3 DNA: TGTGCCAGCAGCTCAAGGACAGGAAGAACCGGGGAGCTGTTTTTT
J gene: TRBJ1-2; clone size: few; V gene: TRBV9; D gene: TRBD1; CDR3 protein: CASSVAQGIQFYGYTF; CDR3 DNA: TGTGCCAGCAGCGTAGCACAGGGGATCCAATTCTATGGCTACACCTTC
J gene: TRBJ2-1; clone size: -; V gene: TRBV4-2; D gene: -; CDR3 protein: CASSQDLGGEVYNEQFF; CDR3 DNA: TGTGCCAGCAGCCAAGATTTGGGCGGGGAGGTCTACAATGAGCAGTTCTTC
J gene: TRBJ2-7; clone size: -; V gene: TRBV5-5; D gene: -; CDR3 protein: CASSLDRTYEQYF; CDR3 DNA: TGTGCCAGCAGCTTGGACAGGACCTACGAGCAGTACTTC
J gene: TRBJ2-5; clone size: -; V gene: TRBV11-3; D gene: TRBD1; CDR3 protein: CASSFWTGTQETQYF; CDR3 DNA: TGTGCCAGCAGCTTCTGGACAGGGACGCAAGAGACCCAGTACTTC
J gene: TRBJ1-2; clone size: -; V gene: TRBV2; D gene: -; CDR3 protein: CASGAENGYTF; CDR3 DNA: TGTGCCAGCGGGGCTGAAAATGGCTACACCTTC
J gene: TRBJ1-2; clone size: -; V gene: TRBV6-6; D gene: TRBD1; CDR3 protein: CASSQGTGHYGYTF; CDR3 DNA: TGTGCCAGCAGTCAGGGGACAGGACACTATGGCTACACCTTC
J gene: TRBJ2-7; clone size: -; V gene: TRBV18; D gene: -; CDR3 protein: CASSPPSGAPYEQYF; CDR3 DNA: TGTGCCAGCTCACCACCGTCAGGGGCCCCCTACGAGCAGTACTTC
J gene: TRBJ1-1; clone size: -; V gene: TRBV15; D gene: -; CDR3 protein: CATSRDGGRVTEAFF; CDR3 DNA: TGTGCCACCAGCAGGGACGGGGGTCGGGTCACTGAAGCTTTCTTT
J gene: TRBJ1-2; clone size: -; V gene: TRBV11-2; D gene: -; CDR3 protein: CASSLGGVNGYTF; CDR3 DNA: TGTGCCAGCAGCTTAGGGGGGGTTAATGGCTACACCTTC
J gene: TRBJ2-7; clone size: -; V gene: TRBV4-1; D gene: TRBD1; CDR3 protein: CASSWTGAYEQYF; CDR3 DNA: TGCGCCAGCAGCTGGACAGGGGCCTACGAGCAGTACTTC
J gene: TRBJ1-5; clone size: -; V gene: TRBV6-5; D gene: -; CDR3 protein: CASSSGVGDQPQHF; CDR3 DNA: TGTGCCAGCAGTTCGGGGGTGGGGGACCAGCCCCAGCATTTT
J gene: TRBJ2-5; clone size: -; V gene: TRBV9; D gene: TRBD1; CDR3 protein: CASSVTGGVETQYF; CDR3 DNA: TGTGCCAGCAGCGTCACAGGGGGAGTAGAGACCCAGTACTTC
J gene: TRBJ2-3; clone size: -; V gene: TRBV7-9; D gene: TRBD2; CDR3 protein: CASNRGLAERTDTQYF; CDR3 DNA: TGTGCCAGCAACAGGGGACTAGCGGAGCGCACAGATACGCAGTATTTT
J gene: TRBJ2-7; clone size: -; V gene: TRBV11-3; D gene: -; CDR3 protein: CASSSGGRRSYEQYF; CDR3 DNA: TGTGCCAGCAGCTCCGGAGGGAGGAGATCCTACGAGCAGTACTTC
J gene: TRBJ1-5; clone size: -; V gene: TRBV28; D gene: TRBD1; CDR3 protein: CASSSGGWGQPQHF; CDR3 DNA: TGTGCCAGCAGTTCAGGGGGCTGGGGCCAGCCCCAGCATTTT
J gene: TRBJ2-3; clone size: -; V gene: TRBV12-5; D gene: -; CDR3 protein: CASGLVIAGTDTQYF; CDR3 DNA: TGTGCTAGTGGTTTGGTAATAGCGGGCACAGATACGCAGTATTTT